This T cell receptor (beta chain) was retrieved from a study of cytotoxic CD8 clonotypes in ibrutinib-treated CLL. This clone was found many times. With V trimmed by 0 bases and J by 7 bases, 9 bases remained unmatched. CDR3 length: 17 residues. Germline V gene data show CDR1 as ENHRY and CDR2 as SYGVKD. Libraries were prepared by immunoSEQ multiplex PCR; TCRdb keeps only in-frame clonotypes and omits some of them. The table lists some 150,000 clones, roughly 76% of them singletons. This chain links TRBV10-3 with TRBJ2-1, with 10 bases lining up with TRBD2. Sequences were derived from PBMCs, sampled after 24 months of ibrutinib treatment. This clonotype originated in a human donor with chronic lymphocytic leukemia. The DNA for the CDR3 is TGTGCCATCAGTGAGTCGAGGGGGGGACTAGCGTTTAATGAGCAGTTCTTC. The encoded protein is CAISESRGGLAFNEQFF.